Described below is a single T cell receptor (beta chain) sequence and its context. Its antigen is not identified. Per germline, CDR1 SQVTM and CDR2 ANQGSEA. V gave up 2 bases and J gave up 4 bases, with 11 bases separating them. The CDR3 is made up of 13 amino acids. These data originate in a study of cytomegalovirus exposure and HLA in healthy donors. Whole-study results and caveats: A few CMV-associated chains were confirmed in vitro to be specific for CMV antigens.

The PCR had 60 Vbeta and 13 Jbeta primers. Using immunoSEQ multiplex PCR, the repertoire was profiled, and TCRdb retains in-frame clones only, with some absent. The table lists approximately 170,000 clones, over 75% of them singletons. This rearrangement joins TRBV29-1 to TRBJ1-2; a weak D match, TRBD1 (5 bases). Input material: PBMCs. This clonotype was sampled from a man aged 50 to 60 in good health and CMV-seropositive. The CDR3 DNA reads as TGCAGCGTTGAAAGAGACAGCCTCTATGGCTACACCTTC. It translates to CSVERDSLYGYTF.